This T cell receptor (beta chain) came from a study of T-cell memory formation after mild COVID-19. On the study more broadly: TCR clusters were mostly donor specific.

Trimming cost V 3 bases and J 5 bases; bases outside gene matches: 9. The germline CDR1 and CDR2 sequences are DFQATT and SNEGSKA (reference sequence). The CDR3 is 16 amino acids. TCRdb used MiXCR to reprocess the 5' RACE reads, holding one entry per CDR3 protein. Seen here are about 430,000 distinct CDR3 sequences, roughly 24% observed once, and the top ten hold 7.5% to 10%. This clonotype has a handful of counts. Sequencing used PBMCs or a T cell subset sorted from them (not recorded which). The J gene is TRBJ2-2, the V gene TRBV20-1; TRBD2 matches at 10 bases. The receptor was isolated from an adult woman who had mild COVID-19 (a few samples of this study predate the infection). Cell type and time point are not known. CDR3 in DNA: TGCAGTGCTAGGGGCCTAGCGGGAGTTAGTACCGGGGAGCTGTTTTTT. This sequence encodes CSARGLAGVSTGELFF.